The rows below give T cell receptor beta chains drawn from one sample of a study of T cell responses to AZD1222 COVID-19 vaccine. This table comes from immunoSEQ multiplex PCR, and its TCRdb copy is limited to in-frame clones, with some not included. The sample has under 35,000 clones, 80% to 90% seen once; the top ten hold approximately 10%. The material sequenced was peripheral blood, taken 28 days after the second AZD1222 dose. These receptors were collected from an adult who received the AZD1222 COVID-19 vaccine. CDR3s include the opening cysteine and the closing phenylalanine or tryptophan. The D gene is left open where the match is weak. Only part of the rows carry a size: once, few, many, or a class if the clone is expanded.

clone size	V gene	J gene	D gene	CDR3 protein	CDR3 DNA
NA	TRBV5-1	TRBJ2-7	TRBD1	CASSLEGTALEQYF	TGCGCCAGCAGCTTGGAAGGGACAGCCCTCGAGCAGTACTTC
NA	TRBV11-2	TRBJ2-5	TRBD2	CASSLVRAGGRETQYF	TGTGCCAGCAGCTTAGTTCGAGCGGGAGGGCGGGAGACCCAGTACTTC
NA	TRBV28	TRBJ1-5	TRBD1	CAGGTDRNQPQHF	TGTGCCGGAGGGACAGATCGCAATCAGCCCCAGCATTTT
once	TRBV7-2	TRBJ2-7	NA	CASSRPGYSYEQYF	TGTGCCAGCAGCAGACCTGGGTACTCCTACGAGCAGTACTTC
NA	TRBV19	TRBJ2-1	TRBD2	CATTAGGSRNEQFF	TGTGCCACCACTGCCGGCGGGAGCCGGAATGAGCAGTTCTTC
NA	TRBV19	TRBJ1-1	TRBD1	CASSSDTGTGGVNPEAFF	TGTGCCAGTAGTAGCGATACCGGGACAGGGGGCGTCAACCCTGAAGCTTTCTTT
NA	TRBV7-9	TRBJ1-2	NA	CASSSGGVYGYTF	TGTGCCAGCAGCTCAGGTGGGGTCTATGGCTACACCTTC
NA	TRBV30	TRBJ2-3	TRBD2	CAWDTSGGSDTQYF	TGTGCCTGGGATACTAGCGGGGGGTCAGATACGCAGTATTTT
few	TRBV30	TRBJ2-2	NA	CAWSPDYGRANTGELFF	TGTGCCTGGAGTCCCGACTACGGCAGGGCGAACACCGGGGAGCTGTTTTTT
once	TRBV18	TRBJ1-2	NA	CASSPGANSNYGYTF	TGTGCCAGCTCACCGGGAGCAAATTCTAACTATGGCTACACCTTC
NA	TRBV19	TRBJ2-2	NA	CASSYGFSGELFF	TGTGCCAGTAGTTATGGGTTTTCCGGGGAGCTGTTTTTT
NA	TRBV18	TRBJ1-1	NA	CASRQGLNTEAFF	TGTGCCAGCCGCCAGGGGCTGAACACTGAAGCTTTCTTT
NA	TRBV19	TRBJ1-2	NA	CASSITHWDGNGYTF	TGTGCCAGTAGTATAACCCATTGGGACGGAAATGGCTACACCTTC
NA	TRBV19	TRBJ2-1	TRBD2	CASSMSGGDNEQFF	TGTGCCAGTAGTATGTCGGGGGGGGACAATGAGCAGTTCTTC
NA	TRBV12-3/TRBV12-4	TRBJ2-7	NA	CASKGNGYEQYF	TGTGCCAGCAAAGGGAATGGATACGAGCAGTACTTC
few	TRBV19	TRBJ1-1	NA	CASSTYLDTEAFF	TGTGCCAGTAGTACCTATCTAGACACTGAAGCTTTCTTT
once	TRBV19	TRBJ1-2	NA	CASYIGGHSNYGYTF	TGTGCCAGTTACATCGGCGGCCACTCTAACTATGGCTACACCTTC
NA	TRBV18	TRBJ1-5	NA	CASSSQGSNQPQHF	TGTGCCAGCTCATCCCAGGGCAGCAATCAGCCCCAGCATTTT
NA	TRBV5-1	TRBJ1-1	TRBD1	CASSGGQWNTEAFF	TGCGCCAGCAGCGGGGGACAGTGGAACACTGAAGCTTTCTTT
NA	TRBV28	TRBJ1-2	NA	CASRISLTATYGYTF	TGTGCCAGCAGGATAAGCCTGACAGCCACCTATGGCTACACCTTC
NA	TRBV5-1	TRBJ2-4	NA	CASSPGPLGPKNIQYF	TGCGCCAGCAGCCCAGGACCTCTTGGGCCCAAAAACATTCAGTACTTC
NA	TRBV28	TRBJ2-6	NA	CASSFGGSFGGANVLTF	TGTGCCAGCAGTTTTGGGGGCTCGTTTGGTGGGGCCAACGTCCTGACTTTC
NA	TRBV27	TRBJ1-4	NA	CASSFRRDEKLFF	TGTGCCAGCAGTTTTCGTAGAGATGAAAAACTGTTTTTT
once	TRBV15	TRBJ1-3	NA	CATSIDAGGNTIYF	TGTGCCACCAGCATTGATGCGGGAGGAAACACCATATATTTT
NA	TRBV7-3	TRBJ2-6	NA	CASSLGTGANVLTF	TGTGCCAGCAGCTTAGGAACGGGGGCCAACGTCCTGACTTTC
once	TRBV9	TRBJ2-1	TRBD2	CASSFSGEGGHEQFF	TGTGCCAGCAGCTTTAGCGGGGAGGGGGGTCATGAGCAGTTCTTC
NA	TRBV30	TRBJ1-1	NA	CAWKTPGRGVGAEAFF	TGTGCCTGGAAAACCCCGGGAAGGGGGGTCGGCGCTGAAGCTTTCTTT
once	TRBV25-1	TRBJ1-1	NA	CASSALTGMNTEAFF	TGTGCCAGCAGTGCCTTGACAGGCATGAACACTGAAGCTTTCTTT
once	TRBV6-5	TRBJ1-4	NA	CASRSSGNNEKLFF	TGTGCCAGCAGAAGTTCAGGGAATAATGAAAAACTGTTTTTT
NA	TRBV7-9	TRBJ2-1	NA	CASSLEAGRDNEQFF	TGTGCCAGCAGCTTAGAGGCAGGGAGAGACAATGAGCAGTTCTTC
NA	TRBV5-6	TRBJ1-6	NA	CASSLVDGHSPLHF	TGTGCCAGCAGCTTGGTAGATGGGCACTCACCCCTCCACTTT
NA	TRBV7-2	TRBJ1-2	TRBD1	CASSVNRGTRGYTF	TGTGCCAGCAGTGTGAACAGGGGCACTAGGGGCTACACCTTC
NA	TRBV2	TRBJ2-1	NA	CASSEDNEQFF	TGTGCCAGCAGTGAGGACAATGAGCAGTTCTTC
NA	TRBV6-1	TRBJ1-2	NA	CASSEWSRHDYGYTF	TGTGCCAGCAGTGAATGGTCTCGGCATGACTATGGCTACACCTTC
NA	TRBV5-1	TRBJ1-3	NA	CASAQAGGGNTIYF	TGCGCCAGCGCTCAGGCAGGAGGGGGAAACACCATATATTTT
once	TRBV13	TRBJ2-7	NA	CASSPPRTEYYEQYF	TGTGCCAGCAGCCCCCCCCGGACCGAATACTACGAGCAGTACTTC
NA	TRBV28	TRBJ1-6	TRBD1	CATRGQGGSPLHF	TGTGCCACCAGGGGACAGGGTGGTTCACCCCTCCACTTT
NA	TRBV4-1	TRBJ1-6	NA	CAAGTGGSPLHF	TGCGCGGCCGGGACGGGAGGATCACCCCTCCACTTT
NA	TRBV3-1/TRBV3-2	TRBJ1-2	NA	CASSQTNNAYGYTF	TGTGCCAGCAGCCAAACTAACAACGCCTATGGCTACACCTTC
NA	TRBV20-1	TRBJ1-1	NA	CSTNTEAFF	TGCAGTACGAACACTGAAGCTTTCTTT
NA	TRBV18	TRBJ2-7	NA	CASSPRMNEQYF	TGTGCCAGCTCACCACGTATGAACGAGCAGTACTTC
NA	TRBV18	TRBJ1-1	NA	CATTEGRNTEAFF	TGTGCCACTACAGAGGGGCGGAACACTGAAGCTTTCTTT
NA	TRBV7-9	TRBJ2-5	TRBD2	CASSLGLAGTGETQYF	TGTGCCAGCAGCTTAGGACTAGCAGGCACGGGGGAGACCCAGTACTTC
NA	TRBV15	TRBJ2-2	NA	CATSRDLLTGELFF	TGTGCCACCAGCAGAGATCTTTTGACCGGGGAGCTGTTTTTT
NA	TRBV9	TRBJ1-1	NA	CASSGVGDTEAFF	TGTGCCAGCTCTGGGGTCGGGGATACTGAAGCTTTCTTT
NA	TRBV7-9	TRBJ1-1	TRBD1	CASSLQGAQTEAFF	TGTGCCAGCAGCTTACAGGGGGCGCAAACTGAAGCTTTCTTT